The 18 T cell receptor beta chains given below trace back to one sample, sequenced in a study of molecular identifiers for immune sequencing clone quantification. A single record per CDR3 protein comes from TCRdb applying MiXCR to the PCR reads. The table has some 9,800 distinct CDR3 sequences, over 15% seen once; the top ten hold 2% to 2.5%. The sample comprised naive CD8+ T cells from blood, with Jurkat cell RNA spiked in. Subset of the sample: FACS-sorted CD8+CD4-CCR7+CD45RA+ naive T cells. The receptors here all came from a human donor in good health. Some libraries in this study had Jurkat cell RNA spiked in.

Concerning this clonotype itself: A much larger clone lies a single base off, so this may be a read error. V usage is TRBV12-3 or TRBV12-4 and J usage is TRBJ1-4; D unresolved. This CDR3 has 14 residues. The CDR3 is CASSLAVGFEKPFF. For the CDR3, the DNA is TGTGCCAGCAGTTTAGCTGTTGGGTTTGAAAAACCGTTTTTT.

This clonotype is medium-sized in the sample. The chain employs TRBV29-1 and TRBJ2-5, with 9 bases fitting TRBD2. The CDR3 contains 18 residues. Trimming took 3 bases from V and 1 from J; bases not matched to a gene: 15. Germline V gives CDR1 SQVTM, CDR2 ANQGSEA. This CDR3 reads CSVEGPTSSGGFQETQYF. The CDR3 region has the DNA TGCAGCGTTGAGGGTCCGACAAGCAGCGGGGGGTTCCAAGAGACCCAGTACTTC.

Within the sample, this clonotype is medium-sized (0.01 to 0.1%). The J gene is TRBJ2-7, the V gene TRBV4-1; the D gene is possibly TRBD2 (5 bases). The V and J ends lost 2 bases and 4 bases respectively, with 12 bases between them. This CDR3 is 14 amino acids long. Germline V lookup: CDR1 MGHRA, CDR2 YSYEKL. This CDR3 is CASSQRETGYEQYF. CDR3 nucleotides: TGCGCCAGCAGCCAAAGGGAGACTGGGTACGAGCAGTACTTC.

This clonotype was counted many times. The V and J genes are TRBV7-9 and TRBJ2-2; TRBD2 aligns across 8 bases. The CDR3 has 16 residues. Germline V gives CDR1 SEHNR, CDR2 FQNEAQ (reference sequence). Losses at the gene ends were 5 bases for V and 1 base for J; bases not matched to a gene: 6. In DNA form, the CDR3 reads TGTGCCAGCAGCCCCTTAGCGGGATGGAACACCGGGGAGCTGTTTTTT. Its protein is CASSPLAGWNTGELFF.

This clonotype was observed once. A read error is possible here, since a much larger clone lies one base away. The rearrangement joins TRBV5-1 to TRBJ2-4; tentatively, D is TRBD2 (6 bases). The CDR3 is 10 residues long. The germline V and J ends were trimmed by 10 bases and 15 bases, with 17 bases remaining between them. Germline V gene sequence: CDR1 SGHRS, CDR2 YFSETQ. The CDR3 reads CAGQLARGYF. DNA of the CDR3: TGCGCCGGCCAACTAGCCCGAGGGTACTTC.

Concerning this clonotype itself: At one boundary the junction diverges from the germline segment, which might be a read error. V gene TRBV28 combines with J gene TRBJ2-7, with 11 bases that match TRBD1. The V gene's germline CDR1 is MDHEN and CDR2 SYDVKM. The CDR3 sequence is 14 residues long. For the CDR3, the DNA is TGTGCCGGCAGCCTGACCGGGACAGGGGGCGAGCAGTACTTC. It yields the protein CAGSLTGTGGEQYF. The whole variable domain, filled in from reference TRBV28 and TRBJ2-7, reads DVKVTQSSRYLVKRTGEKVFLECVQDMDHENMFWYRQDPGLGLRLIYFSYDVKMKEKGDIPEGYSVSREKKERFSLILESASTNQTSMYLCAGSLTGTGGEQYFGPGTRLTVT.

This clonotype was recorded many times. The CDR3 region is CASSSGLLRYLFF. In DNA, the CDR3 is TGTGCCAGCAGCTCCGGACTCCTCCGATATCTGTTCTTC. The V gene is TRBV13, the J gene TRBJ2-1, with D possibly TRBD2 on 5 matching bases. Trimming pared 4 bases from V and 15 bases from J, leaving 19 bases between. Germline V gene data show CDR1 as PRHDT and CDR2 as FYEKMQ (reference sequence). The CDR3 sequence is 13 residues long.

This clonotype was seen a few times. Possible read error: a much larger clone is one base away. This chain connects TRBV7-2 to TRBJ2-7; 8 bases map to TRBD2. CDR1 and CDR2 from the germline V gene are SGHTA and FQGNSA. The CDR3 loop spans 18 amino acids. CDR3 DNA: TGTGCCAGCAGCCCACCAAGCATAGCGGGAATAAGCGCCTACGAGCAGTGCTTC. Amino acids: CASSPPSIAGISAYEQCF.

This clonotype is medium-sized. V and J are TRBV6-5 and TRBJ2-3, with D maybe TRBD1 (6 bases). The germline CDR1 and CDR2 sequences are MNHEY and SVGAGI. The length of the CDR3 is 18 residues. V lost 2 bases and J 4 bases, leaving 22 bases between the germline ends. This CDR3 is CASSYTLQGNGPPDTQYF. The CDR3 nucleotides read TGTGCCAGCAGTTACACCCTACAGGGAAATGGCCCCCCAGATACGCAGTATTTT.

Note on this clonotype: A read error may explain this, as a much larger clone is one base away. It is likely a read error, because the conserved phenylalanine at the end of the CDR3 is missing. The chain links TRBV6-6 to TRBJ2-2, with TRBD2 matching 7 bases. This CDR3 contains 15 residues. The germline V gene has CDR1 MNHNY and CDR2 SVGAGI (reference sequence). The J segment lost 4 bases and the V segment lost 6 bases, leaving 8 bases of the junction unmatched. Here the CDR3 reads CASSPGLVVTGELFL. CDR3 bases: TGTGCCAGCAGCCCAGGACTAGTGGTCACCGGGGAGCTGTTTCTT.

In this sample, this clonotype is medium-sized. The chain combines TRBV14 with TRBJ2-1; D tentatively reads TRBD1 or TRBD2 (5 bases each). Germline CDR1 and CDR2: SGHDN and FVKESK. Trimming took off 0 bases at V and 9 bases at J, with 21 bases between the two ends. The CDR3 has 17 amino acids. As DNA, the CDR3 is TGTGCCAGCAGCCAAGAGGGGGTAGCGATCGTACTTAGTGAGCAGTTCTTC. Its translation is CASSQEGVAIVLSEQFF.

Judged by abundance, this clonotype is medium-sized (0.01 to 0.1%). This chain's CDR3 is CASSFSIRQSNYGYTF. DNA for the CDR3: TGTGCCAGCAGCTTCTCAATCCGACAGTCTAACTATGGCTACACCTTC. This sequence joins TRBV7-9 and TRBJ1-2, with D maybe TRBD1 (5 bases). From germline, CDR1 is SEHNR and CDR2 FQNEAQ (reference sequence). The CDR3 is 16 amino acids. Trimming took off 3 bases at V and 0 bases at J, with 14 bases between the two ends.

This clonotype is termed medium-sized. The chain has TRBV6-5 and TRBJ2-1; either TRBD1 or TRBD2 may supply D (5 bases each). Germline V gene data show CDR1 as MNHEY and CDR2 as SVGAGI. Trimming cost V 5 bases and J 7 bases, with 15 bases left between them. This CDR3 region has 14 residues. CDR3 DNA sequence: TGTGCCAGCAGTCCCTGGGGGACCCAGAATGAGCAGTTCTTC. Its translation is CASSPWGTQNEQFF.

In this sample, this clonotype turned up once. With a much larger clone just one base away, this may be a read error. The CDR3 carries no conserved terminal phenylalanine or tryptophan, so it likely arises from a read error. The J gene is TRBJ2-3, the V gene TRBV18; D ambiguous. Germline-derived CDR1 and CDR2 are KGHSH and LQKENI. The CDR3 covers 16 residues. V was pared by 0 bases and J by 0 bases, with 10 bases between. The CDR3 sequence: CASSPPFIRSTDTQYV. As DNA, the CDR3 is TGTGCCAGCTCACCACCGTTCATACGGAGCACAGATACGCAGTATGTT.

V is TRBV28 and J is TRBJ2-1; 9 bases map to TRBD2. V was pared by 4 bases and J by 6 bases, with 10 bases of the junction left unmatched. Germline lookup yields CDR1 MDHEN and CDR2 SYDVKM. CDR3 size: 16 residues. In nucleotides, the CDR3 is TGTGCCAGCAGTTCCGTTAGCGGGAGCCCGTCCAATGAGCAGTTCTTC. Its translation: CASSSVSGSPSNEQFF.

By frequency in the sample, this clonotype is medium-sized. The genes are TRBV5-1 and TRBJ2-3; 7 bases map to TRBD2. This CDR3 comprises 15 residues. Germline CDR1 and CDR2: SGHRS and YFSETQ. The ends lost 0 bases at V and 3 bases at J; junction bases unmatched: 4. The CDR3 DNA reads as TGCGCCAGCAGCTTGGCAGGACTAGATACAGATACGCAGTATTTT. As protein: CASSLAGLDTDTQYF.

For this clonotype: This sequence may be a read error, since a much larger clone differs from it by one base. The genes are TRBV11-3 and TRBJ2-7, with D hard to call. The CDR3 extends over 12 amino acids. Germline loops: CDR1 SGHNT, CDR2 YENEEA. CDR3 DNA: TGTGCCAGCAGCTCATCCGTTTACGAGCGGTACTTC. Translated, it gives CASSSSVYERYF.

This clonotype was seen at least ten times. The J gene is TRBJ1-5, the V gene TRBV12-3 or TRBV12-4; no clear D gene. V was clipped by 4 bases and J by 3 bases, with 4 bases between them. The CDR3 covers 12 residues. CDR3 in DNA: TGTGCCAGCAGTTCGCCCAATCAGCCCCAGCATTTT. This sequence encodes CASSSPNQPQHF.